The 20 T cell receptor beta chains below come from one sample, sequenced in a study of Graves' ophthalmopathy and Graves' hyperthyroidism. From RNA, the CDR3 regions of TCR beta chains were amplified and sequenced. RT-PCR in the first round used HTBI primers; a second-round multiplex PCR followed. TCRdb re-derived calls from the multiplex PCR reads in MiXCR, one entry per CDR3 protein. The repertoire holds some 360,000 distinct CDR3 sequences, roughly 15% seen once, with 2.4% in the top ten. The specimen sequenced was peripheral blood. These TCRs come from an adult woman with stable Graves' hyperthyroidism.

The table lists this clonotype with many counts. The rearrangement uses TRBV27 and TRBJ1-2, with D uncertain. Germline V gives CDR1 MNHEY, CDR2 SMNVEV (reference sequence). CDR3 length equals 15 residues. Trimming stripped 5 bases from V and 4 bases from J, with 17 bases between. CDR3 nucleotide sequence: TGTGCCAGCAGTCCAGCCGCGTTGGCGGTCTATGGCTACACCTTC. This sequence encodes CASSPAALAVYGYTF.

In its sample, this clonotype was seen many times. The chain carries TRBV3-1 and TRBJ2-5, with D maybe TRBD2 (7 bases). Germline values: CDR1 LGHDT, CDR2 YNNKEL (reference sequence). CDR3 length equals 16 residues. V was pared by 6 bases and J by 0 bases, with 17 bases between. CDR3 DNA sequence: TGTGCCAGCAGTCATGACAAGCGGGACAACCAAGAGACCCAGTACTTC. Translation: CASSHDKRDNQETQYF.

CDR3 sequence (DNA): TGTGCCAGCTCATACACCGGCGGGACCCAAGCCAAAAACATTCAGTACTTC. Translated, it gives CASSYTGGTQAKNIQYF. This rearrangement joins TRBV18 to TRBJ2-4, with D maybe TRBD2 (6 bases). Trimming cost V 5 bases and J 0 bases, with 17 bases left between them. The germline gives CDR1 KGHSH, CDR2 LQKENI. This CDR3 is 17 amino acids long.

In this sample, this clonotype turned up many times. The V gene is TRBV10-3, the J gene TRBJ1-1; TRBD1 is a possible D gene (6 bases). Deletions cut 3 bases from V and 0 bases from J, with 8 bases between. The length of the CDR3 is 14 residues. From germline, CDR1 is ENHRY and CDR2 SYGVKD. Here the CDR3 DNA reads TGTGCCATCAGTGACAGGGGAATGAACACTGAAGCTTTCTTT. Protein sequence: CAISDRGMNTEAFF.

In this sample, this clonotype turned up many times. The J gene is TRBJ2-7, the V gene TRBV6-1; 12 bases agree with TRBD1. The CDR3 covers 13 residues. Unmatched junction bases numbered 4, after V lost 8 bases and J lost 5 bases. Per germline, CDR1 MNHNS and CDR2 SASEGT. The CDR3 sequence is CASRDRGPNEQYF. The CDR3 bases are TGTGCCAGCCGGGACAGGGGGCCCAACGAGCAGTACTTC.

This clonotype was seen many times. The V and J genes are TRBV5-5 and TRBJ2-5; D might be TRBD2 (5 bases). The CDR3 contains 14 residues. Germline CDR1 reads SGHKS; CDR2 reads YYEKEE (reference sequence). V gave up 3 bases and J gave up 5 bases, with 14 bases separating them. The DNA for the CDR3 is TGTGCCAGCAGCTCTCGGGGTCGGAGGGAGACCCAGTACTTC. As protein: CASSSRGRRETQYF.

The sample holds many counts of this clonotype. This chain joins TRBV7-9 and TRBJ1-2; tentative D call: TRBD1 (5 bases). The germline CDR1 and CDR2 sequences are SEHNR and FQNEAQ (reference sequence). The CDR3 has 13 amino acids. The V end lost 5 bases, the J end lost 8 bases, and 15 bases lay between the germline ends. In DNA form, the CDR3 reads TGTGCCAGCAGCAGCCAAGAAGGGGAGGGCTACACCTTC. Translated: CASSSQEGEGYTF.

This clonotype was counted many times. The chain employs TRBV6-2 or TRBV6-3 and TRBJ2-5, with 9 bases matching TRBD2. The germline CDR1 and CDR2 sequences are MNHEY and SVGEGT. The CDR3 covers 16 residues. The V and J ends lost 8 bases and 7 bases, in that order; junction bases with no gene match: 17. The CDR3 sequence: CASGTDTSGLRRTQYF. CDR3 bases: TGTGCCAGCGGAACGGATACTAGCGGGTTAAGACGGACCCAGTACTTC.

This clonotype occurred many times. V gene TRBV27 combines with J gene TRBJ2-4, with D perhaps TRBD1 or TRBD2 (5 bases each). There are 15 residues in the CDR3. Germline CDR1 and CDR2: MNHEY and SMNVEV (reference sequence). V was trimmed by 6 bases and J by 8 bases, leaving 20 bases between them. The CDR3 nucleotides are TGTGCCAGCAGCCTTATTGGGGCAATTAGCGACATTCAGTACTTC. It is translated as CASSLIGAISDIQYF.

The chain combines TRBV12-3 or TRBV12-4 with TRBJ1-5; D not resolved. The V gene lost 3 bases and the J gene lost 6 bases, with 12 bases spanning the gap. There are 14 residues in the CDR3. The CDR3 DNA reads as TGTGCCAGCAGTTTTCGGAGGGTGCGTCAGCCCCAGCATTTT. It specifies CASSFRRVRQPQHF.

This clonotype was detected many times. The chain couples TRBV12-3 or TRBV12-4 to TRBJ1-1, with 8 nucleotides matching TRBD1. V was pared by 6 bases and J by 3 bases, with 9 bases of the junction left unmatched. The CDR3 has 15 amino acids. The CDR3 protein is CASRETGGLDTEAFF. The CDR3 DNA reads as TGTGCCAGCAGGGAAACAGGGGGTTTAGACACTGAAGCTTTCTTT.

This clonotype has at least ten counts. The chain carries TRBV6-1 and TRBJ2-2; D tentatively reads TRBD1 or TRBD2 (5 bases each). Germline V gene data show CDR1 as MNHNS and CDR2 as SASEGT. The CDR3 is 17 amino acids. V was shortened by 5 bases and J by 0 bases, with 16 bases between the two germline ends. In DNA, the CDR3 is TGTGCCAGCAGTCCACTAGGGGTATTCGCGAACACCGGGGAGCTGTTTTTT. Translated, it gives CASSPLGVFANTGELFF.

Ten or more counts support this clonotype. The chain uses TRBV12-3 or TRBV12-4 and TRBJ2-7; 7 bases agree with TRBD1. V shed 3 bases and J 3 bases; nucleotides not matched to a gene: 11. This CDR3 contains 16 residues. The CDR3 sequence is CASSFEGLTGNYEQYF. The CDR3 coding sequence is TGTGCCAGCAGTTTCGAGGGGTTGACAGGGAACTACGAGCAGTACTTC.

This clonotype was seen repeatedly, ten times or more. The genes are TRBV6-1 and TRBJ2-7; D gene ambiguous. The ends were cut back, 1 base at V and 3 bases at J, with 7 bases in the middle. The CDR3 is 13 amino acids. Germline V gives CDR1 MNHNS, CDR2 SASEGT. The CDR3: CASSEGFLYEQYF. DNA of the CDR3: TGTGCCAGCAGTGAAGGATTTCTCTACGAGCAGTACTTC.

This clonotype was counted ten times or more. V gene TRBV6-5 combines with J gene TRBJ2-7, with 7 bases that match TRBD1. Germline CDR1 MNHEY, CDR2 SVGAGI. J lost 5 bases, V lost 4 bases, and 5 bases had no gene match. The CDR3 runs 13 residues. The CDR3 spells CASSLGQVHEQYF. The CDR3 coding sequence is TGTGCCAGCAGTTTAGGACAGGTCCACGAGCAGTACTTC.

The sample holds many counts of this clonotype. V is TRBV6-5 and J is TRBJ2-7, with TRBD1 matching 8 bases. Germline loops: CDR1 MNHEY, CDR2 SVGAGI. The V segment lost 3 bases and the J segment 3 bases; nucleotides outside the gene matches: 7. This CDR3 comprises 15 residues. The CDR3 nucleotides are TGTGCCAGCAGTTATACGGGGACAGGACACTACGAGCAGTACTTC. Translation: CASSYTGTGHYEQYF.

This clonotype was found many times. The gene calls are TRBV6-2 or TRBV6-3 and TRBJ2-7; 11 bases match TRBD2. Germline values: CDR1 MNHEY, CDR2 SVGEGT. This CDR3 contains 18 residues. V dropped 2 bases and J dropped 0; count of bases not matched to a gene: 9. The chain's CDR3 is CASSYPGTSGQLSYEQYF. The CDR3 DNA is TGTGCCAGCAGTTACCCCGGGACTAGCGGACAACTCTCCTACGAGCAGTACTTC.

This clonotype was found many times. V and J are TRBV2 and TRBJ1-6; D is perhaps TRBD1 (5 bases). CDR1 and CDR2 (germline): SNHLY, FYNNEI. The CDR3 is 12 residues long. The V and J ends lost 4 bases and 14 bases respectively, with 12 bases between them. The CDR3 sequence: CASSAQVDTLHF. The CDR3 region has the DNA TGTGCCAGCAGTGCACAGGTAGACACCCTCCACTTT.

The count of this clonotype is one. As DNA, the CDR3 is TGTGCCAGCAGCCAAGAGGACAGGGGATGGTCTGGCGACGAGCAGTACTTC. Its translation: CASSQEDRGWSGDEQYF. The chain carries TRBV3-1 and TRBJ2-7; 9 bases agree with TRBD1. J gave up 5 bases and V 0 bases, and 11 bases lay outside the gene matches. From germline, CDR1 is LGHDT and CDR2 YNNKEL (reference sequence). The CDR3 runs 17 residues.

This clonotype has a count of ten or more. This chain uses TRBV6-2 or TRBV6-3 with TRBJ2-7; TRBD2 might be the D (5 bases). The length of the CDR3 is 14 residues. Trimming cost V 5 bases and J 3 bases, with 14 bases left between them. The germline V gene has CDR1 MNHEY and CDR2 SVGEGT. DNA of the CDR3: TGTGCCAGCAGTCGCGACGGGAACTACTACGAGCAGTACTTC. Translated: CASSRDGNYYEQYF.